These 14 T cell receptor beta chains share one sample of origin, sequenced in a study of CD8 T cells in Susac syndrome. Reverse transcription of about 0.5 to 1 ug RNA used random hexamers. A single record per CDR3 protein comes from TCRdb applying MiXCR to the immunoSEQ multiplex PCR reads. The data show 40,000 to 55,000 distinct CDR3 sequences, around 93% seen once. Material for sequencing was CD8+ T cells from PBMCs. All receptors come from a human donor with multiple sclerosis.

CDR3 nucleotide sequence: TGCAGTGCTAGAGCTTCAGGGGCCACCTACAATGAGCAGTTCTTC. Translating it yields CSARASGATYNEQFF. J is TRBJ2-1 and V is TRBV20-1; weak D call: TRBD1 (6 bases). The CDR3 sequence is 15 residues long. V was pared by 1 base and J by 2 bases, with 12 bases between. CDR1 is DFQATT, CDR2 SNEGSKA, per germline (reference sequence).

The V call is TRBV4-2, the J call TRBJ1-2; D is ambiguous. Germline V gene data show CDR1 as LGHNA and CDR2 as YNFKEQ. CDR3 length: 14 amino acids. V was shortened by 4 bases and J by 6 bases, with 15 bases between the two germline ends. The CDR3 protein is CASSPVSMADGYTF. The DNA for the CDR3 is TGTGCCAGCAGCCCAGTATCGATGGCTGATGGCTACACCTTC.

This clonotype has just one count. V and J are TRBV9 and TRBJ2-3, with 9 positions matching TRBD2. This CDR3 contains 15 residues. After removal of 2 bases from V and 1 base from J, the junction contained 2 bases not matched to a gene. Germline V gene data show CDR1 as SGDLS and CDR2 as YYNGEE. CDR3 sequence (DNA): TGTGCCAGCAGCGTGGCTAGCGGGGGCACAGATACGCAGTATTTT. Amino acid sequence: CASSVASGGTDTQYF.

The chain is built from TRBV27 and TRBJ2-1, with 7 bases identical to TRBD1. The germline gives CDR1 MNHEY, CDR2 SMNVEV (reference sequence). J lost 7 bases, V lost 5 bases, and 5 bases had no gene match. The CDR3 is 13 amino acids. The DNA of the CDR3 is TGTGCCAGCAGTCTAGACAGGGTGAATGAGCAGTTCTTC. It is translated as CASSLDRVNEQFF.

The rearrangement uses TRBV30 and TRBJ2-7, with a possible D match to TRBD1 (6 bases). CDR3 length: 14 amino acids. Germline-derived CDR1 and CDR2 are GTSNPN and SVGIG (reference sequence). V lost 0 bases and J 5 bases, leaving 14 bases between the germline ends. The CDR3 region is CAWSVGQGLDEQYF. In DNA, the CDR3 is TGTGCCTGGAGTGTAGGTCAGGGGTTGGACGAGCAGTACTTC.

The CDR3 here is CAIRSSQVPGANVLTF. For the CDR3, the DNA is TGTGCCATCAGATCATCTCAGGTGCCCGGGGCCAACGTCCTGACTTTC. The genes are TRBV10-3 and TRBJ2-6; D ambiguous. The CDR3 spans 16 residues. V was clipped by 6 bases and J by 4 bases, with 16 bases between them. Per the germline V gene, CDR1 is ENHRY and CDR2 is SYGVKD.

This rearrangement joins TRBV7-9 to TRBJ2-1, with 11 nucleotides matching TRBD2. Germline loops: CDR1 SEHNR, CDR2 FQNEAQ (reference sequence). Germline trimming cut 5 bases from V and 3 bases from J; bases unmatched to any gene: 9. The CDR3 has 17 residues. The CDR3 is CASSLRTSGGLYNEQFF. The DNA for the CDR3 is TGTGCCAGCAGCCTCCGAACTAGCGGGGGTCTCTACAATGAGCAGTTCTTC.

For the CDR3, the DNA is TGTGCCAGCAGTTTAATCATCGGACAGGGGCTTAATTCACCCCTCCACTTT. Translation gives CASSLIIGQGLNSPLHF. The chain carries TRBV27 and TRBJ1-6; 9 nucleotides align to TRBD1. Unmatched junction bases numbered 8, after V lost 2 bases and J lost 6 bases. Germline V lookup: CDR1 MNHEY, CDR2 SMNVEV (reference sequence). The CDR3 has 17 amino acids.

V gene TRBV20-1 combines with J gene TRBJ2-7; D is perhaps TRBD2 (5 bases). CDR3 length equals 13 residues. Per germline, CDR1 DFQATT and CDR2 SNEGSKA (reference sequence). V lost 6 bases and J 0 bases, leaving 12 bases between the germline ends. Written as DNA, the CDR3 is TGCAGTGCCCTGGACTCAGGCTCCTACGAGCAGTACTTC. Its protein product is CSALDSGSYEQYF.

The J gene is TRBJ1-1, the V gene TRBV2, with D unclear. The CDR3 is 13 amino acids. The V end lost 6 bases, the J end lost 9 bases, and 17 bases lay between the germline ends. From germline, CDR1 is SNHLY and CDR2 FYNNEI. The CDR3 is CASSDSLRSQAFF. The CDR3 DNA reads TGTGCCAGCAGCGACTCGTTAAGGAGCCAAGCTTTCTTT.

CDR3 in amino acids: CASRGDDYNEQFF. The CDR3 DNA sequence: TGTGCCAGCCGAGGGGACGATTACAATGAGCAGTTCTTC. The chain combines TRBV5-6 with TRBJ2-1, with D perhaps given as TRBD1 or TRBD2 (5 bases each). This CDR3 has 13 residues. The V gene lost 7 bases and the J gene lost 4 bases, with 12 bases spanning the gap. The germline V gene encodes CDR1 SGHDT and CDR2 YYEEEE. Together with reference TRBV5-6 and TRBJ2-1, the CDR3 gives the full variable domain: DAGVTQSPTHLIKTRGQQVTLRCSPKSGHDTVSWYQQALGQGPQFIFQYYEEEERQRGNFPDRFSGHQFPNYSSELNVNALLLGDSALYLCASRGDDYNEQFFGPGTRLTVL.

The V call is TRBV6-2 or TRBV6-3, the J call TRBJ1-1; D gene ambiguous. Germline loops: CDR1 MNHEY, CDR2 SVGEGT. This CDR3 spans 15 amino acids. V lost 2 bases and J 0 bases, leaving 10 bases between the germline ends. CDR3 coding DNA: TGTGCCAGCAGTTACGGCGGGTTAATGAACACTGAAGCTTTCTTT. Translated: CASSYGGLMNTEAFF.

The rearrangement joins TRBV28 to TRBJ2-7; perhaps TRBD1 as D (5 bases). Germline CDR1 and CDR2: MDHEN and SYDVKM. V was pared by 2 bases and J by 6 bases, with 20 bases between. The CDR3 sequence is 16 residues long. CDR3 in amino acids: CASSLIPGSRVGEQYF. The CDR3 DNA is TGTGCCAGCAGTTTAATTCCGGGCTCCAGGGTAGGCGAGCAGTACTTC.

The CDR3 region has the DNA TGCAGCGTTCCCTCCGGGGAGGGCGATTCGACTTTCTTT. Translation: CSVPSGEGDSTFF. V is TRBV29-1 and J is TRBJ1-1; D gene unclear. The CDR3 contains 13 residues. Trimming took off 5 bases at V and 12 bases at J, with 22 bases between the two ends. Germline CDR1 reads SQVTM; CDR2 reads ANQGSEA.